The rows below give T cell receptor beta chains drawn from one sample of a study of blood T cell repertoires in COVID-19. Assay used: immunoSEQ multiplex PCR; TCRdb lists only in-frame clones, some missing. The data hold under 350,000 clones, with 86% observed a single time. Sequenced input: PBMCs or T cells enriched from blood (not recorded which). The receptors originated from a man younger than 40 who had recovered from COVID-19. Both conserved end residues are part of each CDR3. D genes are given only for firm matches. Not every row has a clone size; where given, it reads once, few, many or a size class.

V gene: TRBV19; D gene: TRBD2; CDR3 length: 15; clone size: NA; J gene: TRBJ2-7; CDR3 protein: CASSSGTSGEYEQYF; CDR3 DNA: TGTGCCAGTAGTAGTGGGACTAGCGGAGAATACGAGCAGTACTTC
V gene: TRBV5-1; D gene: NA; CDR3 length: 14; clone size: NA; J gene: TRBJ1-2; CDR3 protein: CASSLADEGYGYTF; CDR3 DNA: TGCGCCAGCAGCTTGGCTGATGAGGGCTATGGCTACACCTTC
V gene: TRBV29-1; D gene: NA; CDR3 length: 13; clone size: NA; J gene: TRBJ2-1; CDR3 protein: CSVVLRVYNEQFF; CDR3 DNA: TGCAGCGTTGTTCTTCGGGTATACAATGAGCAGTTCTTC
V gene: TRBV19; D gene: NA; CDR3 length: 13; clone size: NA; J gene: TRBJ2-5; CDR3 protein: CASSISASGTQYF; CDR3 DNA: TGTGCCAGTAGTATCTCCGCCTCCGGGACCCAGTACTTC
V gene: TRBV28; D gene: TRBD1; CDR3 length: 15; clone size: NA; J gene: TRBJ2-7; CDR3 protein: CASRDPGTGLYEQYF; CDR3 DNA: TGTGCCAGCAGAGACCCCGGGACAGGGTTGTACGAGCAGTACTTC
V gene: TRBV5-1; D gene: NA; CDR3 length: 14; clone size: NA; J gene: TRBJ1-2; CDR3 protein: CASSPYTGQYGYTF; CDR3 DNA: TGCGCCAGCAGCCCCTATACAGGCCAATATGGCTACACCTTC
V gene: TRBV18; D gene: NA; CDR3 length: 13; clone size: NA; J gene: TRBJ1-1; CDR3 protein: CASQQGLHTEAFF; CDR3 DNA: TGTGCCAGCCAACAGGGTCTGCACACTGAAGCTTTCTTT
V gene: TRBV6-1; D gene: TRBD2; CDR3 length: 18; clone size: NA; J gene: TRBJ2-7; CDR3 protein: CASSEAGTSGTGTYEQYF; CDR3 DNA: TGTGCCAGCAGTGAAGCGGGGACTAGCGGGACTGGGACCTACGAGCAGTACTTC
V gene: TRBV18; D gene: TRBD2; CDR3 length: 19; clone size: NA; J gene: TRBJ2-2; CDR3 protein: CASSQNIVAREGNTGELFF; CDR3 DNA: TGTGCCAGCTCCCAGAACATCGTGGCGCGGGAGGGCAACACCGGGGAGCTGTTTTTT
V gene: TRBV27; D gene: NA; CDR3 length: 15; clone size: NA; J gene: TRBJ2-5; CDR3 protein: CASSLRRQGGETQYF; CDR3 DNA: TGTGCCAGCAGTTTAAGAAGGCAAGGGGGAGAGACCCAGTACTTC
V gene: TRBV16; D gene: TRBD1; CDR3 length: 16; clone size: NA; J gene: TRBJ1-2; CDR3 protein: CASSPGQGGASYGYTF; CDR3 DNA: TGTGCCAGCAGCCCCGGACAGGGTGGCGCGTCCTATGGCTACACCTTC
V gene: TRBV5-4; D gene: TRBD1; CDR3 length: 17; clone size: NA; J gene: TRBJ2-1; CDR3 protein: CASSSDRGAGSSDEQFF; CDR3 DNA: TGTGCCAGCAGCTCCGACAGGGGGGCAGGGTCTTCGGATGAGCAGTTCTTC
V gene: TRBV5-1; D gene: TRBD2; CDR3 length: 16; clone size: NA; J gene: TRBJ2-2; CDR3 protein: CASSELAGRGTGELFF; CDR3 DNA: TGCGCCAGCAGCGAACTAGCGGGACGGGGCACCGGGGAGCTGTTTTTT
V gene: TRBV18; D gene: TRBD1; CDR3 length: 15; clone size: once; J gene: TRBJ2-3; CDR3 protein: CASSPGTGATDTQYF; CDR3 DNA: TGTGCCAGCTCACCAGGGACAGGGGCCACAGATACGCAGTATTTT
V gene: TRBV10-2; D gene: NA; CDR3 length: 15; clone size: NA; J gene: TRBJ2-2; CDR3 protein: CASSESQGGTGELFF; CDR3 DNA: TGCGCCAGCAGTGAGTCGCAGGGAGGCACCGGGGAGCTGTTTTTT
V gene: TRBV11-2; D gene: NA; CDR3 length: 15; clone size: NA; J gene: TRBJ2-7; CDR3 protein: CASSFPARGEYEQYF; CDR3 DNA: TGTGCCAGCAGCTTCCCCGCCAGGGGTGAATACGAGCAGTACTTC
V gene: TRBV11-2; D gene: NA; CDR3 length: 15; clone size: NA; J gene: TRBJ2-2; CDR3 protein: CASSLWGTPTGELFF; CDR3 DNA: TGTGCCAGCAGCTTATGGGGGACTCCCACCGGGGAGCTGTTTTTT
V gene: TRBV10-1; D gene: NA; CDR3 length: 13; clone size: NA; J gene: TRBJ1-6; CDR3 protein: CASSESGNSPLHF; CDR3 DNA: TGCGCCAGCAGTGAGTCCGGGAATTCACCCCTCCACTTT
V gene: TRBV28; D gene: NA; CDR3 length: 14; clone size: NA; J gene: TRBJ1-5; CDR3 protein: CASRSTGTNQPQHF; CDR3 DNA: TGTGCCAGCAGGTCTACAGGGACGAATCAGCCCCAGCATTTT
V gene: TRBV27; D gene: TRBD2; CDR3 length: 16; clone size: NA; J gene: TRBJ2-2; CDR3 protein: CASSSRRSGITGELFF; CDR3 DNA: TGTGCCAGCAGTTCACGGCGGAGCGGGATCACCGGGGAGCTGTTTTTT
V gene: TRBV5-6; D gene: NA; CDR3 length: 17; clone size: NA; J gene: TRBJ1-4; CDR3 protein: CASSPLSSKSGNEKLFF; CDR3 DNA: TGTGCCAGCAGCCCCCTATCCTCGAAGTCTGGTAATGAAAAACTGTTTTTT
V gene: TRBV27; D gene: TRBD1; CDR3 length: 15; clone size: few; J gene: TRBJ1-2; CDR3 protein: CASSSRDRGRYGYTF; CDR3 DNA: TGTGCCAGCAGTTCGCGGGACAGGGGCCGATATGGCTACACCTTC
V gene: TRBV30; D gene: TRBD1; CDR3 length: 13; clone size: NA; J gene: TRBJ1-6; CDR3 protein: CACRQGGNSPLHF; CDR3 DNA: TGTGCCTGCAGACAGGGGGGTAATTCACCCCTCCACTTT
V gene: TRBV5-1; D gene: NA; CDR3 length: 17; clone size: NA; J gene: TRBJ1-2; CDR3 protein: CASSLPKPSGGNYGYTF; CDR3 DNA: TGCGCCAGCAGCTTGCCCAAGCCAAGCGGAGGTAACTATGGCTACACCTTC
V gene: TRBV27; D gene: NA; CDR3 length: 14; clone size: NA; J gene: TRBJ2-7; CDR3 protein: CASSFGGTHYEQYF; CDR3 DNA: TGTGCCAGCAGTTTCGGAGGGACTCACTACGAGCAGTACTTC
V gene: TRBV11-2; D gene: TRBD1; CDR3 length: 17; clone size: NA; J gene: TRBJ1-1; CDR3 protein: CASRRGQGASMNTEAFF; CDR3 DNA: TGTGCCAGCAGGAGGGGCCAGGGGGCCAGCATGAACACTGAAGCTTTCTTT
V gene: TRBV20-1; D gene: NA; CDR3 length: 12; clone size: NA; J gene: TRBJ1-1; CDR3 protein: CSASNTGREAFF; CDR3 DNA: TGCAGTGCTAGTAATACAGGGCGCGAAGCTTTCTTT